This T cell receptor (beta chain) was found in a study of a mutant IDH1 vaccine in newly diagnosed glioma. Study-wide context: Males made up approximately 62% and females roughly 40% of treated patients, whose mean age was around 40 years. Study-wide results and limits: Of the patients, about 95% had vaccine-induced immune responses.

Stated time point: baseline, week 1 (first vaccination visit). Treatment reported: pre-vaccination baseline after standard-of-care therapy. This clone was counted between two and nine times. No antigen is known for it. Only in-frame clones appear in the TCRdb table, and some are missing; sequencing was by immunoSEQ multiplex PCR. The sample has over 30,000 clones; about four fifths are singletons. The CDR3 extends over 11 amino acids. Trimming shortened V by 4 bases and J by 6 bases, and 7 bases separated the two germline ends. The germline gives CDR1 SQVTM, CDR2 ANQGSEA. This chain joins TRBV29-1 and TRBJ2-1, with D possibly TRBD2 on 5 matching bases. The TCR comes from a man between 45 and 60 years old with glioma. Some clones in this sample may be carry-over from other donors' samples. Sample: peripheral blood mononuclear cells (PBMCs), taken from a glioma patient treated with radiotherapy, temozolomide or both. CDR3 sequence reads: CSVGGGNEQFF. The CDR3 coding sequence is TGCAGCGTTGGTGGAGGCAATGAGCAGTTCTTC.